The T cell receptor (beta chain) described here comes from a study of cytomegalovirus exposure and HLA in healthy donors. Use of 60 Vbeta and 13 Jbeta primers characterized the PCR. Profiling relied on immunoSEQ multiplex PCR, and the TCRdb table lists in-frame clones only, not all of them. The top ten clones hold roughly 3.9% of a sample with 90,000 to 120,000 clones, 77% of them seen once. This CDR3 contains 16 residues. Germline-derived CDR1 and CDR2 are KGHSH and LQKENI. Deletions cut 6 bases from V and 1 base from J, with 18 bases between. Material for sequencing was PBMCs. The chain couples TRBV18 to TRBJ1-2; D possibly corresponds to TRBD1 (6 bases). The receptor comes from a male donor in good health and CMV-seronegative. CDR3 sequence reads: CASSPNPGQNNYGYTF. Here the CDR3 DNA reads TGTGCCAGCTCGCCGAACCCTGGACAGAATAACTATGGCTACACCTTC. The full variable domain, in which reference TRBV18 and TRBJ1-2 provide the parts outside the CDR3, is NAGVMQNPRHLVRRRGQEARLRCSPMKGHSHVYWYRQLPEEGLKFMVYLQKENIIDESGMPKERFSAEFPKEGPSILRIQQVVRGDSAAYFCASSPNPGQNNYGYTFGSGTRLTVV.